The T cell receptor beta chain under discussion was sequenced for a study of beta chain features in type 1 diabetes. The CDR3 sequence is 15 residues long. The V segment lost 4 bases and the J segment 5 bases; nucleotides outside the gene matches: 9. Per the germline V gene, CDR1 is SGHRS and CDR2 is YFSETQ. This clone was seen more than once but under ten times. Its antigen is currently unknown. The investigators reverse transcribed all of the isolated RNA, so they sequenced expressed TCRB transcripts. Method: immunoSEQ multiplex PCR; TCRdb's copy keeps in-frame clones and lacks some. The top ten clones hold 0.62% of a sample with more than 150,000 clones, less than 15% of them seen once. Broader study findings: Reduced insertions and increased deletions marked VDJ junctions in type 1 diabetes patients. PCR might show a preference for shorter templates, equally across patients and controls. Reads derived from cDNA could over-represent cells showing high TCR expression.

The chain recombines TRBV5-1 with TRBJ1-5, with 7 bases matching TRBD1. This receptor was taken from a woman younger than 35 in good health. Sequencing was done on a sample of central memory CD4+ T cells from blood. The CDR3 here is CASSPQGEAHQPQHF. CDR3 DNA: TGCGCCAGCAGCCCCCAGGGGGAAGCACATCAGCCCCAGCATTTT.